The rows below give T cell receptor beta chains drawn from one sample of a study of a mutant IDH1 vaccine in newly diagnosed glioma. For these receptors, no antigen is known. Produced via immunoSEQ multiplex PCR; TCRdb's table is partial and in-frame only. The data show about 94,000 clones, around 92% seen once. The sequences come from PBMCs, collected from a glioma patient whose treatment included an IDH1 peptide vaccine. The receptor source for this set is a woman aged 45-59 years with glioma. Both conserved end residues are part of each CDR3. Each record gives: D gene, clone size, V gene, J gene, CDR3 DNA, CDR3 protein. The D gene is left open where the match is weak. The size entry is marked missing in some rows and otherwise reads once, few, many or a size class.

TRBD2	.	TRBV30	TRBJ2-1	TGTGCCTGGAGGGGACTAGCGGGAGGCCCATTATACAATGAGCAGTTCTTC	CAWRGLAGGPLYNEQFF
.	.	TRBV5-4	TRBJ1-1	TGTGCCAGCAGCGATAGGACAGCGACAGTAAAAGCTTTCTTT	CASSDRTATVKAFF
.	.	TRBV5-6	TRBJ2-7	TGTGCCAGCAGCCCGGGGCCTAGCTCCCTATCCTACGAGCAGTACTTC	CASSPGPSSLSYEQYF
TRBD1	.	TRBV6-5	TRBJ1-1	TGTGCCAGCAGGCCCTCACAGGGGCGCACTGAAGCTTTCTTT	CASRPSQGRTEAFF
TRBD2	.	TRBV9	TRBJ2-5	TGTGCCAGCAGCGTAGGGGGGACTAGCGGGAGAAGAGAGACCCAGTACTTC	CASSVGGTSGRRETQYF
TRBD2	.	TRBV27	TRBJ2-1	TGTGCCAGCAGCGGACTAGAAAAACGCAATGAGCAGTTCTTC	CASSGLEKRNEQFF
.	.	TRBV30	TRBJ1-5	TGTGCCTGGAGTGCCCCTTATCAGCCCCAGCATTTT	CAWSAPYQPQHF
TRBD1	.	TRBV7-9	TRBJ1-4	TGTGCCAGCAGGCGGGGACAGGGGGCGAACGAAAAACTGTTTTTT	CASRRGQGANEKLFF
.	.	TRBV28	TRBJ2-7	TGTGCCAGCAGTCCCTCAAGACCCTACGAGCAGTACTTC	CASSPSRPYEQYF
.	.	TRBV10-1	TRBJ2-1	TGCGCCAAGCGAGGGGGGGATAACAGTGAGCAGTTCTTC	CAKRGGDNSEQFF
.	.	TRBV4-1	TRBJ2-7	TGCGCCAGCAGTGGTCCGAATCGGCCCTACGAGCAGTACTTC	CASSGPNRPYEQYF
TRBD1	.	TRBV9	TRBJ2-1	TGTGCCAGCAGCGCACAGGGGGCGCTGAGCTCCTACAATGAGCAGTTCTTC	CASSAQGALSSYNEQFF
.	.	TRBV18	TRBJ1-4	TGTGCCAGCTCACTTCAACCCGGGACCTATTTTAATGAAAAACTGTTTTTT	CASSLQPGTYFNEKLFF
.	.	TRBV28	TRBJ1-1	TGTGCCAGCAGTATTAACACTGAAGCTTTCTTT	CASSINTEAFF
TRBD2	.	TRBV27	TRBJ2-7	TGTGCCAGCAGCGCACTAGCGGGAGGAACCTACGAGCAGTACTTC	CASSALAGGTYEQYF
.	.	TRBV7-9	TRBJ1-2	TGTGCCAGCACCTCTAGACACTTCGGGGACGGTTATGGCTACACCTTC	CASTSRHFGDGYGYTF
TRBD2	.	TRBV5-4	TRBJ2-3	TGTGCCAGTTCCGGGGGGAGCAACACAGATACGCAGTATTTT	CASSGGSNTDTQYF
.	.	TRBV5-6	TRBJ2-5	TGTGCCAGCAGCACCGGACTGGGGACCTTGGAGACCCAGTACTTC	CASSTGLGTLETQYF
.	.	TRBV7-2	TRBJ2-2	TGTGCCAGCAGCTTAGCTTACCCGGGAGAGGTTCCCGGGGAGCTGTTTTTT	CASSLAYPGEVPGELFF
TRBD1	.	TRBV27	TRBJ2-7	TGTGCCAGCAGTTGGGGGAGGGACAGGGGGCAGCACGAGCAGTACTTC	CASSWGRDRGQHEQYF
TRBD1	.	TRBV5-1	TRBJ2-1	TGCGCCAGCAGCTTGGAGGGGACAGGGGCGTACAATGAGCAGTTCTTC	CASSLEGTGAYNEQFF
.	.	TRBV9	TRBJ2-1	TGTGCCAGCAGCGTAGGGTCCGAGAGGAATGAGCAGTTCTTC	CASSVGSERNEQFF
.	.	TRBV14	TRBJ1-1	TGTGCCAGCAGCCAAATCCCGGGACCGATAAACACTGAAGCTTTCTTT	CASSQIPGPINTEAFF
.	.	TRBV11-1	TRBJ2-7	TGTGCCAGCAGCTTAATGCGTTTGGACGAGCAGTACTTC	CASSLMRLDEQYF
.	.	TRBV19	TRBJ1-5	TGTGCCAGTAAATGGGGGGGGAGCAATCAGCCCCAGCATTTT	CASKWGGSNQPQHF
TRBD2	.	TRBV27	TRBJ2-7	TGTGCCCCCGGGAGGGCAGGGCTGCGGGAGCCGGCCTACGAGCAGTACTTC	CAPGRAGLREPAYEQYF
TRBD1	.	TRBV28	TRBJ1-5	TGTGCCAGCAAAGGACAGGGGACAGGGGGGACTGAAAATCAGCCCCAGCATTTT	CASKGQGTGGTENQPQHF
.	once	TRBV18	TRBJ2-5	TGTGCCAGCTCACCTCCGGGAATGGGGGAGACCCAGTACTTC	CASSPPGMGETQYF
.	.	TRBV5-1	TRBJ2-2	TGCGCCAGCAGCTTGGCAACTTCGAACACCGGGGAGCTGTTTTTT	CASSLATSNTGELFF
.	.	TRBV19	TRBJ2-2	TGTGCCAGTACCCAGTACACCGGGGAGCTGTTTTTT	CASTQYTGELFF
.	.	TRBV10-1	TRBJ2-7	TGCGCCAGCAGTGAGTCTGCAATGGGGGGGCAGCAGTACTTC	CASSESAMGGQQYF
.	.	TRBV6-4	TRBJ2-3	TGTGCCAGCAGTGAGGGCGGGACAGATACGCAGTATTTT	CASSEGGTDTQYF
.	.	TRBV27	TRBJ1-3	TGTGCCAGCAGCCGACAGGCTGGAAACACCATATATTTT	CASSRQAGNTIYF
.	.	TRBV6-5	TRBJ1-6	TGTGCCAGCAGCCTCAGGGCGGCGGGTAGGGCACCCCTCCACTTT	CASSLRAAGRAPLHF
.	.	TRBV28	TRBJ1-3	TGTGCCAGCACCTCCCCAGGGGCTGGAAACACCATATATTTT	CASTSPGAGNTIYF
TRBD2	.	TRBV19	TRBJ2-3	TGTGCCAGTAGTTCTCGTCTAGCGGGAGATTTAGATACGCAGTATTTT	CASSSRLAGDLDTQYF
.	.	TRBV15	TRBJ1-6	TGTGCCACCAGCACGGGACCGATAAATTCACCCCTCCACTTT	CATSTGPINSPLHF
.	.	TRBV27	TRBJ2-5	TGTGCCAGCAGTCCCCGCCCCGTTGCCCCAGAGACCCAGTACTTC	CASSPRPVAPETQYF
.	few	TRBV2	TRBJ1-1	TGTGCCAGCTCCCGGGGGCTGAACACTGAAGCTTTCTTT	CASSRGLNTEAFF
TRBD1	.	TRBV2	TRBJ2-1	TGTGCCAGCAGTGGGCAGGGGGTTACCTACAATGAGCAGTTCTTC	CASSGQGVTYNEQFF